The sequence of this TCR beta chain was determined in a study of T cell changes during pregnancy in multiple sclerosis. Deletions cut 4 bases from V and 5 bases from J, with 18 bases between. The CDR3 consists of 15 residues. Per germline, CDR1 PRHDT and CDR2 FYEKMQ (reference sequence). TCRdb's table, derived via immunoSEQ multiplex PCR, lists solely in-frame clones and lacks some. The sample comprises tens of thousands of clones, 88% of which are singletons, and 5.5% to 6% rests with the top ten. This sequence joins TRBV13 and TRBJ2-7, with D maybe TRBD2 (6 bases). The sequence was collected from a female donor in good health, enrolled as a control in a pregnancy study. The sequencing here drew on CD8+ T cells from peripheral blood mononuclear cells, taken after pregnancy. The CDR3 sequence: CASSSSGSPWNEQYF. The CDR3 region has the DNA TGTGCCAGCAGCTCCTCCGGGAGCCCTTGGAACGAGCAGTACTTC.